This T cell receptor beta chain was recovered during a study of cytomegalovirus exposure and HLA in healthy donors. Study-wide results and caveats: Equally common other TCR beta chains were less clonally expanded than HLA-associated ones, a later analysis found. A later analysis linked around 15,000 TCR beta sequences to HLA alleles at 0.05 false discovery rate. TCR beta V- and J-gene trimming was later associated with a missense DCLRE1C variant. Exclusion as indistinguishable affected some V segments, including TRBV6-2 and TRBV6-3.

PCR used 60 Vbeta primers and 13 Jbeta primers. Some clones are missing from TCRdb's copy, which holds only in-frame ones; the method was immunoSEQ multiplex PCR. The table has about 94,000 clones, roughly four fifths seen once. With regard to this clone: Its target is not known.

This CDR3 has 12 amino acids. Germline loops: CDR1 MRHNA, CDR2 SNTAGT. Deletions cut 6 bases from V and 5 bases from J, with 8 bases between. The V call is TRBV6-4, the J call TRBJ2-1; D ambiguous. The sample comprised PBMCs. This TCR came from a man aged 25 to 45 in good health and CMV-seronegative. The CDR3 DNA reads TGTGCCAGCAGACCTCCGGACAATGAGCAGTTCTTC. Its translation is CASRPPDNEQFF.